This T cell receptor beta chain was obtained from a study of blood T cell repertoires in COVID-19. Across the whole study: Some COVID-19 samples were acute and others convalescent; all came from the United States, Italy and Spain. In each case, the material was cDNA or gDNA derived from T cells, B-cell-depleted T cells, or PBMCs.

Per the authors' pipeline: Nucleated cell counts were estimated from reference gene primer amplification. Here immunoSEQ multiplex PCR was the method, and the copy in TCRdb shows in-frame clones only, minus some. D and trimming were read from the DNA, whereas the V and J calls and clone size are those reported in that table. The table lists 240,000 or so clones, approximately 80% of them singletons. The receptor comes from a young man who had recovered from COVID-19. Sequences were obtained from peripheral blood.

DNA for the CDR3: TGTGCCAGCAGTATTGGGCAACAACATCCCCAGCATTTT. Translation: CASSIGQQHPQHF. The chain links TRBV5-8 to TRBJ1-5; D is uncertain. The CDR3 totals 13 residues. V lost 5 bases and J 10 bases, leaving 16 bases between the germline ends. Germline V lookup: CDR1 SGHTS, CDR2 YDEGEE.